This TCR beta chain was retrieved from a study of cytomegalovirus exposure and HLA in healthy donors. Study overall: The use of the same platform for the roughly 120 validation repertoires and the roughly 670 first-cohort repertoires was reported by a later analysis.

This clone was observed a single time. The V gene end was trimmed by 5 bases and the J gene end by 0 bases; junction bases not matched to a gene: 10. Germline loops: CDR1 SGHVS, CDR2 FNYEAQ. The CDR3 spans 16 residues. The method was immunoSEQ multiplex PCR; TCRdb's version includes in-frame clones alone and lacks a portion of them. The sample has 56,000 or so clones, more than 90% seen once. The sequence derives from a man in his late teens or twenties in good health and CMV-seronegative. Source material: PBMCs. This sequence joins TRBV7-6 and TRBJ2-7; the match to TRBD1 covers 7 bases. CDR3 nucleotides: TGTGCCAGCAGCGGGAGAAGGGACAGCCTCTCCTACGAGCAGTACTTC. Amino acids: CASSGRRDSLSYEQYF.